Each of the 9 T cell receptor beta chains below was sequenced from the same sample in a study of cytomegalovirus exposure and HLA in healthy donors. Profiling relied on immunoSEQ multiplex PCR, and the TCRdb table lists in-frame clones only, not all of them. Of 200,000 or so clones detected, approximately 82% appear once; the ten largest clones hold over 10%. The sample comprised PBMCs. The receptors stem from a woman under 40 in good health and CMV-seropositive.

The rearrangement joins TRBV11-2 to TRBJ2-7; tentative D call: TRBD1 (5 bases). With 5 bases removed from V and 4 bases from J, the gap between germline ends came to 15 bases. The CDR3 has 14 residues. The germline V gene has CDR1 SGHAT and CDR2 FQNNGV. Here the CDR3 DNA reads TGTGCCAGCAGCCCCCCATCTGGACAATACGAGCAGTACTTC. As protein: CASSPPSGQYEQYF.

The V gene is TRBV6-5, the J gene TRBJ2-1; TRBD2 agrees at 11 bases. Germline V gene sequence: CDR1 MNHEY, CDR2 SVGAGI. There are 16 residues in the CDR3. V shed 1 base and J 3 bases; nucleotides not matched to a gene: 2. The CDR3 loop is CASSYYGTSGYNEQFF. In nucleotides, the CDR3 is TGTGCCAGCAGTTACTACGGGACTAGCGGCTACAATGAGCAGTTCTTC.

This chain uses TRBV11-3 with TRBJ2-1, with TRBD2 as a possible D gene (5 bases). Trimming left V 2 bases short and J 5 bases short, with 13 bases between. The CDR3 runs 15 residues. Germline V gene lookup returns CDR1 SGHNT and CDR2 YENEEA. CDR3 nucleotide sequence: TGTGCCAGCAGCTTATATAGCGTAAGAGACAATGAGCAGTTCTTC. Translated: CASSLYSVRDNEQFF.

The chain uses TRBV29-1 and TRBJ2-7; 9 bases map to TRBD1. Germline V lookup: CDR1 SQVTM, CDR2 ANQGSEA. This CDR3 is 17 amino acids long. The V segment lost 1 base and the J segment 2 bases; nucleotides outside the gene matches: 12. As DNA, the CDR3 is TGCAGCGTTGAAGCACCCAAACCGGGACAGGGTACCTACGAGCAGTACTTC. Translated, it gives CSVEAPKPGQGTYEQYF.

The genes are TRBV6-5 and TRBJ1-5, with no clear D. This CDR3 comprises 11 residues. Trimming left V 4 bases short and J 7 bases short, with 5 bases between. Germline assignment: CDR1 MNHEY and CDR2 SVGAGI. The CDR3 here is CASSSGQPQHF. The CDR3 coding sequence is TGTGCCAGCAGTTCGGGACAGCCCCAGCATTTT.

This clone was observed a few times. This sequence joins TRBV5-6 and TRBJ2-1, with 7 bases lining up with TRBD2. The ends lost 0 bases at V and 10 bases at J; junction bases unmatched: 16. There are 17 residues in the CDR3. Per germline, CDR1 SGHDT and CDR2 YYEEEE. The CDR3: CASSLEVMRERREEQFF. The CDR3 bases are TGTGCCAGCAGCTTGGAGGTTATGCGGGAGAGGCGGGAGGAGCAGTTCTTC.

The chain employs TRBV25-1 and TRBJ2-7; D might be TRBD2 (6 bases). This CDR3 comprises 13 residues. Trimming took 8 bases from V and 0 from J, leaving 11 bases between them. Germline lookup yields CDR1 MGHDK and CDR2 SYGVNS. The CDR3 loop reads CASRDSGSYEQYF. DNA for the CDR3: TGTGCCAGCCGGGACTCAGGCTCCTACGAGCAGTACTTC.

The V gene is TRBV7-2, the J gene TRBJ2-2; D is uncertain. The germline gives CDR1 SGHTA, CDR2 FQGNSA. Trimming took off 4 bases at V and 7 bases at J, with 13 bases between the two ends. The CDR3 has 14 amino acids. The CDR3 DNA is TGTGCCAGCAGCTCAGGTTTGGTTGGCGGGGAGCTGTTTTTT. Protein sequence: CASSSGLVGGELFF. Full variable domain (missing parts from reference TRBV7-2 and TRBJ2-2): GAGVSQSPSNKVTEKGKDVELRCDPISGHTALYWYRQSLGQGLEFLIYFQGNSAPDKSGLPSDRFSAERTGGSVSTLTIQRTQQEDSAVYLCASSSGLVGGELFFGEGSRLTVL.

V and J are TRBV25-1 and TRBJ2-1, with D perhaps matching TRBD2 (6 bases). The germline gives CDR1 MGHDK, CDR2 SYGVNS. CDR3 length equals 12 residues. Trimming shortened V by 4 bases and J by 6 bases, and 7 bases separated the two germline ends. CDR3 DNA sequence: TGTGCCAGCAGTGGCGGGATCAATGAGCAGTTCTTC. Translating gives CASSGGINEQFF.